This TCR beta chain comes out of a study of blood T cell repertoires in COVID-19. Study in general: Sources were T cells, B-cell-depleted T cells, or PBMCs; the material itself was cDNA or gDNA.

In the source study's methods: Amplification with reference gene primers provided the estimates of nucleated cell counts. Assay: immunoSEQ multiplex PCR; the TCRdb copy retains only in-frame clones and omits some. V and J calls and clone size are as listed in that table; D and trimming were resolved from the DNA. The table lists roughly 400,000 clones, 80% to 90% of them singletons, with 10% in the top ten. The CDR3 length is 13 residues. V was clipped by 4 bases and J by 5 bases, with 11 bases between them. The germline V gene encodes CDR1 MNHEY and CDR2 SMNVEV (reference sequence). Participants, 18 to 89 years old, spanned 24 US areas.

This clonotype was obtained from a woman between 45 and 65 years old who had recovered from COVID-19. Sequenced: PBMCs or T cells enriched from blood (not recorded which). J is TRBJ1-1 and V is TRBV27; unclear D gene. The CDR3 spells CASSSSQLTEAFF. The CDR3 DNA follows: TGTGCCAGCAGTTCCTCACAGTTAACTGAAGCTTTCTTT.